These T cell receptor beta chains were read from a single sample in a study of blood T cell repertoires in COVID-19. Assay: immunoSEQ multiplex PCR; the TCRdb copy retains only in-frame clones and omits some. The repertoire holds 35,000 to 50,000 clones, with 83% as singletons. Sequenced input: peripheral blood. The receptor set was obtained from a woman of 80 years or more with acute or convalescent COVID-19. Each CDR3 is given with its conserved first and last residue. The D gene is left open where the match is weak. Expanded clones are given a class, and other clones once, few, many or no size at all.

abundance	j_gene	d_gene	v_gene	CDR3nt	CDR3aa
.	TRBJ1-1	TRBD1	TRBV19	TGTGCCAGTAGGAGACAGGGGCAGAACACTGAAGCTTTCTTT	CASRRQGQNTEAFF
.	TRBJ2-3	TRBD2	TRBV6-5	TGTGCCAGCAGTTACTCTGGCGGGGGGAACACAGATACGCAGTATTTT	CASSYSGGGNTDTQYF
.	TRBJ1-2	TRBD1	TRBV27	TGTGCCAGCAGTTCCCTAGGGGACAGGGAGGTTGGTTATGGCTACACCTTC	CASSSLGDREVGYGYTF
.	TRBJ1-5	.	TRBV7-9	TGTGCCAGCAGCCAGTCTGGGGGCAGTCAGCCCCAGCATTTT	CASSQSGGSQPQHF
.	TRBJ1-4	TRBD1	TRBV5-4	TGTGCCAGCAGCTTGGCCGGGACAGCGGGTGAAAAACTGTTTTTT	CASSLAGTAGEKLFF
once	TRBJ2-7	TRBD1	TRBV7-6	TGTGCCAGCAGCCCAACCCCCCTGGACAGGGGGTTATACGAGCAGTACTTC	CASSPTPLDRGLYEQYF
.	TRBJ2-3	TRBD2	TRBV30	TGTGCCGGGACTAGCGGGACTATCACAGATACGCAGTATTTT	CAGTSGTITDTQYF
.	TRBJ1-1	.	TRBV3-1/TRBV3-2	TGTGCCAGCAGCCAAGATTTGGAGCGTACTGAAGCTTTCTTT	CASSQDLERTEAFF
few	TRBJ1-1	TRBD1	TRBV7-3	TGTGCCAGCAGCTCGACAGGGGGACGCACTGAAGCTTTCTTT	CASSSTGGRTEAFF
.	TRBJ1-2	.	TRBV6-1	TGTGCCAGCAGTGGGTACCGAGCCTATGGCTACACCTTC	CASSGYRAYGYTF
.	TRBJ2-3	TRBD2	TRBV5-1	TGCGCCAGCAGACCAGCGGGGGGGCTAAGCACAGATACGCAGTATTTT	CASRPAGGLSTDTQYF
.	TRBJ1-6	TRBD1	TRBV6-5	TGTGCCAGCAGAATACAGGGGGGGAGTTCACCCCTCCACTTT	CASRIQGGSSPLHF
.	TRBJ2-1	TRBD1	TRBV5-1	TGCGCCAGCAGCTTGGGACAGGGGTTATACAATGAGCAGTTCTTC	CASSLGQGLYNEQFF
.	TRBJ2-3	TRBD1	TRBV5-1	TGCGCCAGCAGCTTGGATTGGCAGGGGGCAACAGATACGCAGTATTTT	CASSLDWQGATDTQYF
.	TRBJ2-1	.	TRBV20-1	TGCAGTGCCCGGCCCCAGGGTGAGCAGTTCTTC	CSARPQGEQFF
.	TRBJ1-2	.	TRBV5-1	TGCGCCAGCAGCTTGGGTGGGGCGGTAAGCTATGGCTACACCTTC	CASSLGGAVSYGYTF
.	TRBJ1-1	TRBD1	TRBV7-9	TGTGCCAGCAGCGACGACAGGGGGCATCAGGGCACTGAAGCTTTCTTT	CASSDDRGHQGTEAFF
few	TRBJ1-2	.	TRBV12-5	TGTGCTAGTGGTTTGGTACAGAACACCTTC	CASGLVQNTF
.	TRBJ2-3	TRBD1	TRBV6-1	TGTGCCAGCAGTGATCGATACACAGGGGCAAGCACAGATACGCAGTATTTT	CASSDRYTGASTDTQYF
.	TRBJ1-1	TRBD1	TRBV6-5	TGTGCCAGCAGCCCGACAGGGGCGGGCACTGAAGCTTTCTTT	CASSPTGAGTEAFF
.	TRBJ2-5	TRBD1	TRBV5-1	TGCGCCAGCAGACCCACAGGGGGCGAAGAGACCCAGTACTTC	CASRPTGGEETQYF
.	TRBJ1-6	.	TRBV19	TGTGCCAGTAGTATAGTAGGTGGCAGGGGCTATAATTCACCCCTCCACTTT	CASSIVGGRGYNSPLHF
few	TRBJ1-1	.	TRBV29-1	TGCAGCGTTGATTTGGGAGGTTTGGGCACTGAAGCTTTCTTT	CSVDLGGLGTEAFF
.	TRBJ2-1	TRBD2	TRBV6-5	TGTGCCAGCAGTTCCAAAGTAGCGGGTACTTACAATGAGCAGTTCTTC	CASSSKVAGTYNEQFF
.	TRBJ2-3	TRBD1	TRBV10-3	TGTGCCACTCAACAGGGGGCATCTAGCACAGATACGCAGTATTTT	CATQQGASSTDTQYF
.	TRBJ2-1	.	TRBV9	TGTGCCAGCAGCGTAGATAGGGGTAGAGAGAATGAGCAGTTCTTC	CASSVDRGRENEQFF
.	TRBJ2-3	.	TRBV24-1	TGTGCCACCAGTGATTCGGACTCTAGGGTAGGTACGCAGTATTTT	CATSDSDSRVGTQYF
.	TRBJ1-2	.	TRBV12-3/TRBV12-4	TGTGCCAGCAGTTCGACAGATAACTATGGCTACACCTTC	CASSSTDNYGYTF
.	TRBJ2-1	.	TRBV24-1	TGTGCCACCAGTGATTTTAGTGAGCAGTTCTTC	CATSDFSEQFF
.	TRBJ2-5	TRBD2	TRBV6-5	TGTGCCAGCAGTTACCAAGCGGGGGGGCCTGGGGAGACCCAGTACTTC	CASSYQAGGPGETQYF
.	TRBJ2-1	.	TRBV7-9	TGTGCCAGCAGCTTAAGTCAGACTGACAATGAGCAGTTCTTC	CASSLSQTDNEQFF
.	TRBJ2-2	.	TRBV5-1	TGCGCCAGTGAAGGGGGACAGAACACCGGGGAGCTGTTTTTT	CASEGGQNTGELFF
.	TRBJ2-6	.	TRBV7-3	TGTGCCAGCACCCTCTCTGGGGCCAACGTCCTGACTTTC	CASTLSGANVLTF
.	TRBJ1-2	TRBD1	TRBV5-1	TGCGCCAGCAGCTCGGGGTCAAACAGGGGATATGGCTACACCTTC	CASSSGSNRGYGYTF
.	TRBJ2-1	.	TRBV6-1	TGTGCCAGCAGTGAACGTCTTGCCCCGAGCAATGAGCAGTTCTTC	CASSERLAPSNEQFF
once	TRBJ1-6	TRBD1	TRBV14	TGTGCCAGCGCTACTGCGGGGACAGGGGGTCATTCACCCCTCCACTTT	CASATAGTGGHSPLHF
.	TRBJ1-2	.	TRBV29-1	TGCAGCGTGGCAATGATGAGTAGCTCCCCTGCCGGCTACACCTTC	CSVAMMSSSPAGYTF
.	TRBJ2-5	.	TRBV19	TGTGCCAGTAGGAGGGGGGGGCACCTCCAAGAGACCCAGTACTTC	CASRRGGHLQETQYF
.	TRBJ2-3	.	TRBV6-6	TGTGCCAGTCGATCTAGCGCGTCTAGGGATACGCAGTATTTT	CASRSSASRDTQYF
.	TRBJ2-5	TRBD2	TRBV3-1/TRBV3-2	TGTGCCAGCAGCCATCTAGCGGGGGGGCCCTTGGGAGAGACCCAGTACTTC	CASSHLAGGPLGETQYF
.	TRBJ1-2	.	TRBV11-2	TGTGCCAGCAGCTTAGACGCGGGTGCGGGCTATGGCTACACCTTC	CASSLDAGAGYGYTF
few	TRBJ2-5	TRBD2	TRBV3-1/TRBV3-2	TGTGCCAGCAGCCAAGAAGGGTCTAGCGGGGGGCCAAGGGAGACCCAGTACTTC	CASSQEGSSGGPRETQYF
.	TRBJ2-7	.	TRBV4-2	TGTGCCAGCAGCCAATCCTCTACCTACGAGCAGTACTTC	CASSQSSTYEQYF
.	TRBJ2-2	.	TRBV5-1	TGCGCCAGCAGCTTGCAGGGGCCAGGGACCGGGGAGCTGTTTTTT	CASSLQGPGTGELFF
.	TRBJ1-2	.	TRBV10-1	TGCGCCAGCAGTGAGAAGTCCAGCTATGGCTACACCTTC	CASSEKSSYGYTF
.	TRBJ1-1	TRBD1	TRBV12-5	TGTGCTAGTAGAATACAGGGGCTCAACACTGAAGCTTTCTTT	CASRIQGLNTEAFF
.	TRBJ1-3	.	TRBV7-3	TGTGCCAGCAGCTTAAGTGCGGGCTCTGGAAACACCATATATTTT	CASSLSAGSGNTIYF
.	TRBJ2-2	.	TRBV5-5	TGTGCCAGCAGCTTGGTTACGCAGGGCACCGGGGAGCTGTTTTTT	CASSLVTQGTGELFF
.	TRBJ1-6	TRBD1	TRBV19	TGTGCCAGTAGTACCCGGGGACAGGGCTATAATTCACCCCTCCACTTT	CASSTRGQGYNSPLHF
.	TRBJ1-1	.	TRBV2	TGTGCCAGCAGCCTACAGGGGAACACTGAAGCTTTCTTT	CASSLQGNTEAFF
.	TRBJ1-1	.	TRBV11-2	TGTGCCAGCAGCTTAATTCTTGAAGCTTTCTTT	CASSLILEAFF
once	TRBJ1-2	.	TRBV29-1	TGCAGCGTTGCCGAGGGAGGGCAAGGCTACACCTTC	CSVAEGGQGYTF
.	TRBJ1-1	TRBD1	TRBV3-1/TRBV3-2	TGTGCCAGCAGCCAACCAGGGGGGAACACTGAAGCTTTCTTT	CASSQPGGNTEAFF
.	TRBJ1-1	.	TRBV6-4	TGTGCCAGCAGCCCCGACAGCCTCACTGAAGCTTTCTTT	CASSPDSLTEAFF
.	TRBJ2-2	TRBD2	TRBV7-6	TGTGCCAGCAGCTTAGTTGGCGGGGGGGCCGCCGGGGAGCTGTTTTTT	CASSLVGGGAAGELFF